This TCR beta chain came from a study of blood T cell repertoires in COVID-19. Study-level information: T cells, B-cell-depleted T cells, or PBMCs supplied cDNA or gDNA.

In the original workflow: The authors estimated nucleated cell counts from reference gene primer amplification. Clones were read by immunoSEQ multiplex PCR, and TCRdb kept only the in-frame ones, dropping some. Clonal size and the V and J genes are those of that table, whereas D and trimming came from the DNA. Of about 99,000 clones in the sample, approximately 89% were seen once. V trimming: 5 bases; J trimming: 0 bases; junction bases outside the gene matches: 10. CDR1 SGHTA and CDR2 FQGTGA come from the germline V gene. The CDR3 runs to 17 residues. The sample consisted of peripheral blood. The V call is TRBV7-3, the J call TRBJ2-1; 7 nucleotides align to TRBD2. The TCR originated in a woman of 80 years or more in a cohort sampled during active COVID-19. The DNA for the CDR3 is TGTGCCAGCAGCCCGCGAGCGGGGACGAGCTCCTACAATGAGCAGTTCTTC. Its protein is CASSPRAGTSSYNEQFF.